The sequence of this T cell receptor beta chain was determined in a study of CD8+CD57+ T cells in acquired aplastic anemia. Broader study findings: Around 29 CD8+ CDR3 sequences were shared between patients and controls.

As regards this clonotype: The antigen remains undetermined.

Germline V gene lookup returns CDR1 SGHTA and CDR2 FQGNSA. Unmatched junction bases numbered 11, after V lost 4 bases and J lost 4 bases. This CDR3 contains 19 residues. All patients picked for sequencing had shown, by flow cytometry, an expansion of CD8+CD57+ cells. CDR3 and TCR beta VDJ profiling relied on genomic DNA as the template. Each CDR3 protein is one row after TCRdb ran MiXCR on the reads. The table records 250,000 to 300,000 distinct CDR3 sequences, under 60% of them present only once. The source material was sorted CD4+, CD8+, or CD8+CD57+ T cells (not recorded which) from PBMCs. The chain carries TRBV7-2 and TRBJ2-2, with 14 bases identical to TRBD2. The receptor's source is a human donor with aplastic anemia. The CDR3 DNA reads as TGTGCCAGCAGCTCCCTGACTAGCGGGGGGGCCTACGGCACCGGGGAGCTGTTTTTT. Amino acids: CASSSLTSGGAYGTGELFF.